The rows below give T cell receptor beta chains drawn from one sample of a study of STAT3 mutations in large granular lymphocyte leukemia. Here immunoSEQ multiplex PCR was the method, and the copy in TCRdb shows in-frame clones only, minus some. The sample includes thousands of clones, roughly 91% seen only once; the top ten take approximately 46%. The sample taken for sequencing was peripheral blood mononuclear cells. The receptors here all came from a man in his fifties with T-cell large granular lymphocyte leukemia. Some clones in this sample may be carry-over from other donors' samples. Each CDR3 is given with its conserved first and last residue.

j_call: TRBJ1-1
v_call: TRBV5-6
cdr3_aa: CASSITANTEAFF

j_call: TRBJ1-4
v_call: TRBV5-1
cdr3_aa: CASSSRTGPTNEKLFF

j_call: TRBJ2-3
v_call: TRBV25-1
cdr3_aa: CASSGGRAGGTDTQYF

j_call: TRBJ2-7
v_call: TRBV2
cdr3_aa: CASSVPLYEQYF

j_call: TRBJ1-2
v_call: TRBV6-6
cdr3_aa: CASSAPGTSYGYTF

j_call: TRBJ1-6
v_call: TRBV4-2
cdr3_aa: CASSTGTANNSPLHF

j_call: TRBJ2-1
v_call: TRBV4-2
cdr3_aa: CASSQGGAENEQFF

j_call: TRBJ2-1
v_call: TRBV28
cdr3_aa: CASSPPGLAGGDEQFF

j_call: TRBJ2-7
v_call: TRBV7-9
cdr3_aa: CANSLEQVLSYEQYF

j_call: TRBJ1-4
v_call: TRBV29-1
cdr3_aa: CSVEAGLTEKLFF

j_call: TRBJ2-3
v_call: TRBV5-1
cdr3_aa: CASSPQVSTDTQYF

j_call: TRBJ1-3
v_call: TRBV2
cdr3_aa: CASAQGMGGNTIYF

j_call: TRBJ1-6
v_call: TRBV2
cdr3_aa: CASRGYNSPLHF

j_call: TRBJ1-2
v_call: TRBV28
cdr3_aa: CATDLREAYGYTF

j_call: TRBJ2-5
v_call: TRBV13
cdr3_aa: CASSSQPGRFRETQYF

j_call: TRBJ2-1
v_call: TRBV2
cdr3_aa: CASGSGRGNEQFF

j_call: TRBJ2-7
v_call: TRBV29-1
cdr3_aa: CSVDAGTYEQYF

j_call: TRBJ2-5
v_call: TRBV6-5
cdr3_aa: CASSYSWGRQETQYF

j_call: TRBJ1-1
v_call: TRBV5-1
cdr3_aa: CASSLKNPNTEAFF

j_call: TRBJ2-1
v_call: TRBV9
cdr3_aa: CASSVVGGGNEQFF

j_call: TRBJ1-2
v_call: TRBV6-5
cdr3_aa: CASSYSTGGYGYTF

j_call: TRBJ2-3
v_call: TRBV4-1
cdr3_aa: CASRLEGRDTQYF

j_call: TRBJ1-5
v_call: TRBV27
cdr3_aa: CASSPRQREDPYSNQPQHF

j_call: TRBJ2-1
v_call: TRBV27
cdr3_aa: CASSFVRSSYNEQFF

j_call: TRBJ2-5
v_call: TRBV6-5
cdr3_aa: CASSLHRQGETQYF

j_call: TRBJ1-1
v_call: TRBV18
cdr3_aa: CASSLIRDTEAFF

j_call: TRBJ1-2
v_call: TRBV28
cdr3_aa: CASSLGVANYGYTF

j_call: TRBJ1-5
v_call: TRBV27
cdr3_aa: CASGFQPQHF

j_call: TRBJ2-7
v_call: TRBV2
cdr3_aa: CASSEALYQGRNEQYF

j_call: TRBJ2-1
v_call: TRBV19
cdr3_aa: CASSAQQGALYYNEQFF

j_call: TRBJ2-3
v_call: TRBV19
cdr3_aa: CASSGPGDTQYF

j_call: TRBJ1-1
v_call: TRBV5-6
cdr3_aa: CASSETGGLNTEAFF

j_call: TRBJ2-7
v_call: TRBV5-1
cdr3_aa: CASSFPGTGTSEQYF

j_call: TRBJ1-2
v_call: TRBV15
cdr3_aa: CATSRGTGVNGYTF

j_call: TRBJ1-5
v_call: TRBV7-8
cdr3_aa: CASSRGTVLEPQHF

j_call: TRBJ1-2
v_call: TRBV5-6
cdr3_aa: CASSLEGLRNYGYTF

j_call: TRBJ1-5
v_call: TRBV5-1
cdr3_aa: CASSLGQGDQPQHF

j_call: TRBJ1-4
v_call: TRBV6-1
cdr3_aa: CASRPTGVFEKLFF

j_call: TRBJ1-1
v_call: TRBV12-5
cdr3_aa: CASDTGEYAEAFF

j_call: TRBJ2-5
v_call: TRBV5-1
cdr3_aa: CASSLWGREETQYF

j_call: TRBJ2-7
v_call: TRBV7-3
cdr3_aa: CASSLVCLGDEPCEQYF

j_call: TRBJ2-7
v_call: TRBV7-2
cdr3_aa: CASSLEATGSYEQYF

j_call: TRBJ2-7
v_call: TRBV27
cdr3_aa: CASSLSGWDSLYEQYF

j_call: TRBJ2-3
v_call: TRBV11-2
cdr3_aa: CASSLAQGVDTQYF

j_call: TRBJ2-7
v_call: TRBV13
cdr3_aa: CASSTSGSYEQYF

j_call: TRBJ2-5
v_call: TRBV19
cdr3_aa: CASSGSDSHQETQYF